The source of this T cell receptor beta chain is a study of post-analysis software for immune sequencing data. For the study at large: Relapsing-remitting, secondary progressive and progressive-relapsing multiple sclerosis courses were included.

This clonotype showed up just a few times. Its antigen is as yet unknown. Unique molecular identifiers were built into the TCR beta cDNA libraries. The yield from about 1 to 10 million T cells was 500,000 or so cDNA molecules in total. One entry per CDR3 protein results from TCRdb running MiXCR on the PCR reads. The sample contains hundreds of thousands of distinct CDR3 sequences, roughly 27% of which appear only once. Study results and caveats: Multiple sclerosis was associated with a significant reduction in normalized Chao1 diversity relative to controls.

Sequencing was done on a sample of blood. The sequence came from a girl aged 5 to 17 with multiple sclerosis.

DNA of the CDR3: TGTGCCAGCAGGCCCCGGACTAGCGGGAGGTACGAGCAGTACTTC. Protein sequence: CASRPRTSGRYEQYF. The chain is built from TRBV28 and TRBJ2-7; 14 bases align to TRBD2. J gave up 4 bases and V 6 bases, and 5 bases lay outside the gene matches. The germline V gene has CDR1 MDHEN and CDR2 SYDVKM. The length of the CDR3 is 15 residues.